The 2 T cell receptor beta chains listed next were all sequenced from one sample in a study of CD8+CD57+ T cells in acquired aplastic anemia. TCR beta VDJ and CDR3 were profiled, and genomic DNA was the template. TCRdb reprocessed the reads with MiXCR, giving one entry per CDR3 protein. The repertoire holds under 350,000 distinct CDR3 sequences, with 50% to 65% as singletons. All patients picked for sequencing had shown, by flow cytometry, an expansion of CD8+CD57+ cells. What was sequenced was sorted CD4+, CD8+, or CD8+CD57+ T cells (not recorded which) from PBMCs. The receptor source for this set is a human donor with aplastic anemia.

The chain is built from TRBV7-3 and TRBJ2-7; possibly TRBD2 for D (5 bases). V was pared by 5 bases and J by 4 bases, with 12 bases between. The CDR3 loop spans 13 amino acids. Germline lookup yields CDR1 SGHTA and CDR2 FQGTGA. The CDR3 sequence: CASSQPGLYEQYF. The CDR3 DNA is TGTGCCAGCAGCCAACCTGGACTTTACGAGCAGTACTTC.

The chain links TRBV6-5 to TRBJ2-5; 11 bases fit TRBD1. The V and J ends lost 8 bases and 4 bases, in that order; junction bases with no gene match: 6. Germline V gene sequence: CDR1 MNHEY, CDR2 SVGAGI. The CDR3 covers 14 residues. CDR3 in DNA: TGTGCCAGCCTACCAGGGACAGGGGGAGAGACCCAGTACTTC. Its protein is CASLPGTGGETQYF.